What follows describes a single T cell receptor (beta chain). Its antigen is unknown. The limits of the CDR3 on the DNA are not certain, so only TCRdb's listed CDR3 is given. The assay that was used to sequence DNA from cultured CD4+ T cells was the Oncomine TCR Beta short-read assay. TCRdb recomputed calls from the PCR reads with MiXCR, one row per CDR3 protein. This sample has some 26,000 distinct CDR3 sequences, with 41% found just once. The entry originates in a study of vaccination and CD4 T cells after COVID-19. Study at large: Median time from COVID diagnosis to post-COVID sampling was over 95 days (35 to 161). Post-vaccination specimens were collected at a median of approximately 66 days following dose two (range 14 to 241).

This sample's time point: late sampling 161 to 241 days after vaccination in a few convalescent patients. Treatment indicated: approximately 9-day PBMC culture with coronavirus spike peptide pools or control peptides (ViraFEST assay). Patients returned positive PCR results between March and December 2020, earlier than US Alpha, Beta and Delta variants. This specimen consisted of CD4+ T cells from blood, cultured in vitro, obtained about 7 months after SARS-CoV-2 vaccination. The clonotype comes from a human donor who had recovered from COVID-19.

CDR3 sequence: CISVSGEQGPDTQYF. This chain joins TRBV7-5 and TRBJ2-3; the listed D gene, TRBD1, was not tested against the DNA. TRBV7-5 is deemed a pseudogene. From its first to its last residue, the CDR3 has 15 amino acids.